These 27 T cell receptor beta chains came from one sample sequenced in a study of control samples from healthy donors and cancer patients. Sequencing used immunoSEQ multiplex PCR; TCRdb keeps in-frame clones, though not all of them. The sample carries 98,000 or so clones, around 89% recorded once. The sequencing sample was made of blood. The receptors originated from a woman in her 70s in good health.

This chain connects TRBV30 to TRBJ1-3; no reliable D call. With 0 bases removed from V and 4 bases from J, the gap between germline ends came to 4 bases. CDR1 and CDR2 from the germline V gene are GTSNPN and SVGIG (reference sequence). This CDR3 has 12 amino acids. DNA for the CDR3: TGTGCCTGGAGTGTTCTGGGAAACACCATATATTTT. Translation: CAWSVLGNTIYF. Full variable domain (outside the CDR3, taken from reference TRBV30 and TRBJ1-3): SQTIHQWPATLVQPVGSPLSLECTVEGTSNPNLYWYRQAAGRGLQLLFYSVGIGQISSEVPQNLSASRPQDRQFILSSKKLLLSDSGFYLCAWSVLGNTIYFGEGSWLTVV.

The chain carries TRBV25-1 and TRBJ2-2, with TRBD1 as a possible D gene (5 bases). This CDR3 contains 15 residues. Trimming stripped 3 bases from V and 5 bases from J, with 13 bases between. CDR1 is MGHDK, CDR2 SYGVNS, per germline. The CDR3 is CASSDDGHLTGELFF. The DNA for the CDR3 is TGTGCCAGCAGTGATGACGGACACCTAACCGGGGAGCTGTTTTTT.

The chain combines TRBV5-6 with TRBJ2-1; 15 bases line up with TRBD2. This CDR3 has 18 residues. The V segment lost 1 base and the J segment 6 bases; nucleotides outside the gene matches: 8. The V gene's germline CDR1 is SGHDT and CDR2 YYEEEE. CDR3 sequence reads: CASSLTGLAGGGRNEQFF. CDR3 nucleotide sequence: TGTGCCAGCAGCTTGACGGGACTAGCGGGGGGCGGTCGCAATGAGCAGTTCTTC.

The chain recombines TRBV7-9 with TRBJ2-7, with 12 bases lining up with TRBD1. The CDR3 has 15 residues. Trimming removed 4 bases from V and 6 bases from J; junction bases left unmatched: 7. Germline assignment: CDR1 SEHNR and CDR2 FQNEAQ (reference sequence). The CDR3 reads CASSSSGQGAGEQYF. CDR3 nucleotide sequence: TGTGCCAGCAGCTCGTCGGGACAGGGGGCGGGCGAGCAGTACTTC.

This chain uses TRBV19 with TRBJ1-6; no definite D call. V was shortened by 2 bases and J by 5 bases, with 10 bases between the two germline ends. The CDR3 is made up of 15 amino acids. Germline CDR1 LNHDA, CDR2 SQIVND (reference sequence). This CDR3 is CASSIHWQHNSPLHF. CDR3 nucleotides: TGTGCCAGTAGTATACACTGGCAGCATAATTCACCCCTCCACTTT.

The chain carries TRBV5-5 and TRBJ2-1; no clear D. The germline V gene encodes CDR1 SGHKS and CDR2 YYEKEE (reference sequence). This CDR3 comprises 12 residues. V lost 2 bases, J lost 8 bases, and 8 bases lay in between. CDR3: CASSFSLDEQFF. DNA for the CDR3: TGTGCCAGCAGCTTTTCGCTAGATGAGCAGTTCTTC.

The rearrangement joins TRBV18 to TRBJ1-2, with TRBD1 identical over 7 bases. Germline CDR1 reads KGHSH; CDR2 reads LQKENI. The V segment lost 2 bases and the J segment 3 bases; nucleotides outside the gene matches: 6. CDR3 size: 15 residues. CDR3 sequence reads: CASSPRQGTDYGYTF. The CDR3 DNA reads TGTGCCAGCTCACCAAGGCAGGGGACAGACTATGGCTACACCTTC.

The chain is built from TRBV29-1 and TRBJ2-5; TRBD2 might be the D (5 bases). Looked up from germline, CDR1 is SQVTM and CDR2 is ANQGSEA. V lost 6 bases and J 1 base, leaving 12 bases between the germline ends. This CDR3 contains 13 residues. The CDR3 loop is CSVTQLAQETQYF. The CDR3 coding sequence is TGCAGCGTCACACAGCTAGCCCAAGAGACCCAGTACTTC.

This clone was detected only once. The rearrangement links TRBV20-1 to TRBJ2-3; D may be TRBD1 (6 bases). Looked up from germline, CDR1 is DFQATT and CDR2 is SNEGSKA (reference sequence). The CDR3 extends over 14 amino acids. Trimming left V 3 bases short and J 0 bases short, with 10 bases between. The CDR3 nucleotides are TGCAGTGCTAGTTACGGACAGAGCACAGATACGCAGTATTTT. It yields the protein CSASYGQSTDTQYF.

DNA for the CDR3: TGCAGTGCACCCTACAATGAGCAGTTCTTC. This translates into CSAPYNEQFF. The rearrangement joins TRBV20-1 to TRBJ2-1; no definite D call. The germline V gene encodes CDR1 DFQATT and CDR2 SNEGSKA (reference sequence). Deletions cut 6 bases from V and 2 bases from J, with 2 bases between. The CDR3 is 10 residues long.

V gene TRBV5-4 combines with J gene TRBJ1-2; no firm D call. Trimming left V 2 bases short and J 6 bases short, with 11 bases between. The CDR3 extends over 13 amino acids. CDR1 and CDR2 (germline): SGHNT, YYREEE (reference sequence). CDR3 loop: CASSLRTGNGYTF. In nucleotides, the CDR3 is TGTGCCAGCAGCTTACGGACTGGGAATGGCTACACCTTC.

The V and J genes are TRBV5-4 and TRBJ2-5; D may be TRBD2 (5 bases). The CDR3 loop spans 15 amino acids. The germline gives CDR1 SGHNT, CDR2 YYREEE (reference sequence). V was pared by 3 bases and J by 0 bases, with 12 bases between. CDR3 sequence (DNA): TGTGCCAGCAGCTCTGGACCGCGGGACCAAGAGACCCAGTACTTC. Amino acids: CASSSGPRDQETQYF.

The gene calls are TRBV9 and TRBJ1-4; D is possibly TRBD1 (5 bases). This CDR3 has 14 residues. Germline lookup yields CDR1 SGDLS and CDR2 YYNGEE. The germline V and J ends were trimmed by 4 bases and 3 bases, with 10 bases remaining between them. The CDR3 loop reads CASSTPGPNEKLFF. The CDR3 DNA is TGTGCCAGCAGCACGCCGGGACCTAATGAAAAACTGTTTTTT. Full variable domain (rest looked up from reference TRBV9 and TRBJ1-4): DSGVTQTPKHLITATGQRVTLRCSPRSGDLSVYWYQQSLDQGLQFLIQYYNGEERAKGNILERFSAQQFPDLHSELNLSSLELGDSALYFCASSTPGPNEKLFFGSGTQLSVL.

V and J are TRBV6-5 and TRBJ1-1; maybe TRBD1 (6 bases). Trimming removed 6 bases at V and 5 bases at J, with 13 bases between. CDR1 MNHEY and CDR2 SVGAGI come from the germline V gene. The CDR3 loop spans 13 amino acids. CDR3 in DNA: TGTGCCAGCAGGGCAGGGAGGGGGACTGAAGCTTTCTTT. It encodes CASRAGRGTEAFF.

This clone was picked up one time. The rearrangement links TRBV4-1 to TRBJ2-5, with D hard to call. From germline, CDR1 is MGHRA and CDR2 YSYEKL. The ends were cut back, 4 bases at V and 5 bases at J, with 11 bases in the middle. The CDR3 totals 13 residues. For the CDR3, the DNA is TGCGCCAGCAGCCTTGGGGATGGGGAGACCCAGTACTTC. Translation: CASSLGDGETQYF.

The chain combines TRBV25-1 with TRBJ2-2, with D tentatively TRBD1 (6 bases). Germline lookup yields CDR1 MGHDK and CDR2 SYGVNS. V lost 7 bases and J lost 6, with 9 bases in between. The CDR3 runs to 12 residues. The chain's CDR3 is CASKTGPGELFF. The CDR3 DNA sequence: TGTGCCAGCAAGACAGGCCCCGGGGAGCTGTTTTTT. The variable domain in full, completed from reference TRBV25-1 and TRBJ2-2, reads EADIYQTPRYLVIGTGKKITLECSQTMGHDKMYWYQQDPGMELHLIHYSYGVNSTEKGDLSSESTVSRIRTEHFPLTLESARPSHTSQYLCASKTGPGELFFGEGSRLTVL.

CDR3 residues: CASSIREQGGSEQFF. CDR3 sequence (DNA): TGTGCCAGTAGTATACGAGAACAGGGAGGGAGTGAGCAGTTCTTC. V and J are TRBV19 and TRBJ2-1, with D perhaps TRBD2 (7 bases). CDR1 and CDR2 from the germline V gene are LNHDA and SQIVND (reference sequence). The CDR3 length is 15 residues. V lost 2 bases and J lost 9, with 17 bases in between. Supplemented by reference TRBV19 and TRBJ2-1, the full variable domain reads DGGITQSPKYLFRKEGQNVTLSCEQNLNHDAMYWYRQDPGQGLRLIYYSQIVNDFQKGDIAEGYSVSREKKESFPLTVTSAQKNPTAFYLCASSIREQGGSEQFFGPGTRLTVL.

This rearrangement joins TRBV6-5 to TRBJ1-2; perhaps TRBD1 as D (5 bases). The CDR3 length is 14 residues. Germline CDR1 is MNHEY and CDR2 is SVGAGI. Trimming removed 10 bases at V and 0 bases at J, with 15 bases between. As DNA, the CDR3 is TGTGCCACCTTCGGGGGGATACCTAACTATGGCTACACCTTC. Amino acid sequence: CATFGGIPNYGYTF.

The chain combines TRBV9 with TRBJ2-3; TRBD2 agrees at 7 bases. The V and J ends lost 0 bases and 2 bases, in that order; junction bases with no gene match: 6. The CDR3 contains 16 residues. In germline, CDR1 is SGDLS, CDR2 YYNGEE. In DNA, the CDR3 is TGTGCCAGCAGCGTAGGTGCTAGCGGATACACAGATACGCAGTATTTT. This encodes CASSVGASGYTDTQYF.

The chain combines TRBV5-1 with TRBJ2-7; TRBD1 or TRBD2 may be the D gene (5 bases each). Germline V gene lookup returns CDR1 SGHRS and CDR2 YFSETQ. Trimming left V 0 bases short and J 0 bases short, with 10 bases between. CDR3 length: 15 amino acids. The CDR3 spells CASSLVAGSSYEQYF. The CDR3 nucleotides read TGCGCCAGCAGCTTGGTAGCAGGGAGCTCCTACGAGCAGTACTTC.

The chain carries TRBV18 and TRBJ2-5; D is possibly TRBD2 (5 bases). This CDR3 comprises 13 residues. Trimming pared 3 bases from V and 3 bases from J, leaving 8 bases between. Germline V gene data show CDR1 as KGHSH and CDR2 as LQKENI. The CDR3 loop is CASSPLREETQYF. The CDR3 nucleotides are TGTGCCAGCTCACCGCTGCGGGAAGAGACCCAGTACTTC.

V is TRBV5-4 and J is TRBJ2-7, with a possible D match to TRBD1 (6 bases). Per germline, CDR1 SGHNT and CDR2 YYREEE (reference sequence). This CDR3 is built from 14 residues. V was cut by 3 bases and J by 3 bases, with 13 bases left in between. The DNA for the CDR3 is TGTGCCAGCAGCTCGCCCGGGACAAACTACGAGCAGTACTTC. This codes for CASSSPGTNYEQYF.

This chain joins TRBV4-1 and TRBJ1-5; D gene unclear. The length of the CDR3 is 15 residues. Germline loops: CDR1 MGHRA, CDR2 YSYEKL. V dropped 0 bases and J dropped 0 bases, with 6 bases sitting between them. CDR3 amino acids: CASSQDSYSNQPQHF. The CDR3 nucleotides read TGCGCCAGCAGCCAAGACAGTTATAGCAATCAGCCCCAGCATTTT.

The DNA of the CDR3 is TGTGCCAGCAGCCAACAACAGGGGAGAGGGGAGCAGTACTTC. Amino acids: CASSQQQGRGEQYF. This chain uses TRBV16 with TRBJ2-7; 7 positions agree with TRBD1. Losses at the gene ends were 2 bases for V and 7 bases for J; bases not matched to a gene: 8. Per germline, CDR1 KGHSY and CDR2 FQNENV. This CDR3 is built from 14 residues.

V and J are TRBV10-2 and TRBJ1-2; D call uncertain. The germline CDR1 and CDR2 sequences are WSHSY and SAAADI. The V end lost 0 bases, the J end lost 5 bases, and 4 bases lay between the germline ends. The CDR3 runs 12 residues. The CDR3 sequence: CASSESWYGYTF. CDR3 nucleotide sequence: TGCGCCAGCAGTGAGTCTTGGTATGGCTACACCTTC.

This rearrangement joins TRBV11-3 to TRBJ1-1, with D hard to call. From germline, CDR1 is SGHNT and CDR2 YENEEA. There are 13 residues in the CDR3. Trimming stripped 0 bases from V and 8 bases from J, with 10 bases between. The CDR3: CASSLEKGSEAFF. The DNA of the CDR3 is TGTGCCAGCAGCTTAGAAAAGGGCTCGGAAGCTTTCTTT.

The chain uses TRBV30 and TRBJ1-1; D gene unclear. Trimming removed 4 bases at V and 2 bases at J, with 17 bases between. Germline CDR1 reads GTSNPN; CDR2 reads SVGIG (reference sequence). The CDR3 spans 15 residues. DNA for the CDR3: TGTGCCTGGAATCGGGATACAGTTTTTAACACTGAAGCTTTCTTT. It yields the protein CAWNRDTVFNTEAFF.